The present entry profiles one TCR beta chain with its context. This entry belongs to a study of blood T cell repertoires in COVID-19. About the research overall: PBMCs, B-cell-depleted T cells, or T cells were the source of the cDNA or gDNA that made up the material.

In the study's own analysis: Reference gene primer amplification in the assay estimated nucleated cell counts. Assay used: immunoSEQ multiplex PCR; TCRdb lists only in-frame clones, some missing. The DNA was the basis for D and trimming; V, J and clone size are from that table. The profile shows approximately 130,000 clones, about 86% of them singletons. V was cut by 6 bases and J by 4 bases, with 9 bases left in between. Per germline, CDR1 LNHDA and CDR2 SQIVND (reference sequence). The CDR3 covers 12 residues. This receptor was taken from a woman between 50 and 59 years old with acute or convalescent COVID-19. Input material: peripheral blood. V and J are TRBV19 and TRBJ1-2; unclear D gene. The CDR3 is CASRPNSYGYTF. As DNA, the CDR3 is TGTGCCAGTAGGCCGAATAGCTATGGCTACACCTTC.